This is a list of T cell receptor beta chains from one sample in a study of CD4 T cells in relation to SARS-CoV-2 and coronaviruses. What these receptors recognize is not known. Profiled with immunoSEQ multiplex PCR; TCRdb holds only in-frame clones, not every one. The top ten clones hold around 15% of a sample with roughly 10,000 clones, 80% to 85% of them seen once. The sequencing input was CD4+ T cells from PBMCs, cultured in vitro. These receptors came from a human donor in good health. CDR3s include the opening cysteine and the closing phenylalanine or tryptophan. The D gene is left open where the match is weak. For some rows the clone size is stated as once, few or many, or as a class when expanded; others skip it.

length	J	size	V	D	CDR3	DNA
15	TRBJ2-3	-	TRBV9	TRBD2	CASSPSGGASDTQYF	TGTGCCAGCAGCCCTAGCGGGGGGGCCTCGGATACGCAGTATTTT
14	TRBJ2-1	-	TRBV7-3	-	CASSKGSSYNEQFF	TGTGCCAGCTCAAAGGGGAGCTCCTACAATGAGCAGTTCTTC
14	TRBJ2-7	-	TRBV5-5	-	CASSLGVPSYEQYF	TGTGCCAGCAGCTTGGGGGTCCCCTCCTACGAGCAGTACTTC
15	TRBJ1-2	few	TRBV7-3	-	CASSPRTEKSYGYTF	TGTGCCAGCAGCCCCCGGACAGAAAAATCCTATGGCTACACCTTC
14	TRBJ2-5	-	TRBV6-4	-	CASSATGRQETQYF	TGTGCCAGCAGTGCAACAGGGCGCCAAGAGACCCAGTACTTC
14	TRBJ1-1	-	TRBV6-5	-	CASRSTGLDTEAFF	TGTGCCAGCAGGTCTACGGGTTTGGACACTGAAGCTTTCTTT
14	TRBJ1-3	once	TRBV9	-	CASSATRVGNTIYF	TGTGCCAGCAGCGCGACCCGAGTGGGAAACACCATATATTTT
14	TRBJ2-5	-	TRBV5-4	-	CASSLESGGQTQYF	TGTGCCAGCAGCTTGGAGTCAGGGGGGCAGACCCAGTACTTC
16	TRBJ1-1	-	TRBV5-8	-	CASSRQMGPRDTEAFF	TGTGCCAGCAGTCGACAAATGGGTCCGCGGGACACTGAAGCTTTCTTT
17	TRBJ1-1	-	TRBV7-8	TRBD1	CASSFPRTRGSNTEAFF	TGTGCCAGCAGCTTCCCCCGAACCAGGGGGAGTAACACTGAAGCTTTCTTT
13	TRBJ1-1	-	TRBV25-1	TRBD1	CASSELTGTGAFF	TGTGCCAGCAGTGAGCTTACAGGGACAGGAGCTTTCTTT
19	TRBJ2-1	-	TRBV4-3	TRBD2	CASSQDLAGGLGSYNEQFF	TGCGCCAGCAGCCAAGATCTCGCGGGGGGCCTGGGTTCCTACAATGAGCAGTTCTTC
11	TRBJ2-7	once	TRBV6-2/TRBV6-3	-	CASSYYYEQYF	TGTGCCAGCAGTTACTACTACGAGCAGTACTTC
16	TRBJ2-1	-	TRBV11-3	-	CASSLGRGGSYNEQFF	TGTGCCAGCAGCCTCGGCCGTGGGGGGTCCTACAATGAGCAGTTCTTC
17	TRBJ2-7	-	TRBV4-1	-	CASSLKGGQSLQYEQYF	TGCGCCAGCAGCCTAAAGGGCGGACAGTCGCTCCAATACGAGCAGTACTTC
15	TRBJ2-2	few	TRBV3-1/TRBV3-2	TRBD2	CASSQDPSGRGELFF	TGTGCCAGCAGCCAAGATCCTAGCGGGAGAGGGGAGCTGTTTTTT
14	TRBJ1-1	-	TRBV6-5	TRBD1	CASSYDRGNTEAFF	TGTGCCAGCAGTTACGACAGGGGAAACACTGAAGCTTTCTTT
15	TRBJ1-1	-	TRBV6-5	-	CASSYQPYGNTEAFF	TGTGCCAGCAGTTACCAGCCCTACGGGAACACTGAAGCTTTCTTT
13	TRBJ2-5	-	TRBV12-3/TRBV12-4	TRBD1	CASRADRHGTQYF	TGTGCCAGCAGAGCGGACAGGCATGGGACCCAGTACTTC
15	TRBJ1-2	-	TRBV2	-	CASSDLGRGEYGYTF	TGTGCCAGCAGTGATCTTGGCAGGGGAGAGTATGGCTACACCTTC
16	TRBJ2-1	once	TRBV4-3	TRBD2	CASSREWREGYNEQFF	TGCGCCAGCAGTAGAGAGTGGCGGGAGGGATACAATGAGCAGTTCTTC
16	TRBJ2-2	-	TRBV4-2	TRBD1	CASSQATGSNTGELFF	TGTGCCAGCAGCCAAGCGACAGGGTCGAACACCGGGGAGCTGTTTTTT
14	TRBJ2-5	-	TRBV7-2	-	CASSSQGGYGTQYF	TGTGCCAGCAGCTCACAGGGTGGGTACGGAACCCAGTACTTC
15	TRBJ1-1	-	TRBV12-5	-	CASGLVAGGSTEAFF	TGTGCTAGTGGTTTGGTCGCCGGGGGCTCCACTGAAGCTTTCTTT
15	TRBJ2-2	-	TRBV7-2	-	CASSLSGGNTGELFF	TGTGCCAGCAGCTTATCCGGGGGCAACACCGGGGAGCTGTTTTTT
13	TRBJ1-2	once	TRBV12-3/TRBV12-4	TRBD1	CASSLGRGYGYTF	TGTGCCAGCAGTTTGGGCAGGGGGTATGGCTACACCTTC
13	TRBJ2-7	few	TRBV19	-	CASSTTGQYEQYF	TGTGCCAGTAGTACCACAGGGCAGTACGAGCAGTACTTC
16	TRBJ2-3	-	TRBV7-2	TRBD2	CASSPLSGRATDTQYF	TGTGCCAGCAGCCCGCTGAGCGGGAGGGCCACAGATACGCAGTATTTT
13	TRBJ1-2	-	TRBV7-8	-	CASSLGQGFGYTF	TGTGCCAGCAGCTTAGGGCAGGGCTTTGGCTACACCTTC
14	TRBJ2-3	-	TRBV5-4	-	CASSPDSSTDTQYF	TGTGCCAGCAGCCCGGACAGCTCGACAGATACGCAGTATTTT
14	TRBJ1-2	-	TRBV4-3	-	CASRGWGTNYGYTF	TGCGCCAGCCGGGGGTGGGGGACCAACTATGGCTACACCTTC
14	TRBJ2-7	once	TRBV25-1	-	CASRGVEGRGEQYF	TGTGCCAGCCGAGGGGTCGAGGGCCGAGGCGAGCAGTACTTC
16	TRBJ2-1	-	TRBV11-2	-	CASSLDGGSLYNEQFF	TGTGCCAGCAGCTTAGATGGTGGGAGTCTTTACAATGAGCAGTTCTTC
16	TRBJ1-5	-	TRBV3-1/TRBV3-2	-	CASSQGHRALNQPQHF	TGTGCCAGCAGCCAAGGACACCGGGCCCTCAATCAGCCCCAGCATTTT
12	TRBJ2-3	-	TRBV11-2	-	CASSFRTDTQYF	TGTGCCAGCAGCTTCCGCACAGATACGCAGTATTTT
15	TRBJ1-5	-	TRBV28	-	CASSRLEGNNQPQHF	TGTGCCAGCAGCCGCTTGGAGGGTAACAATCAGCCCCAGCATTTT
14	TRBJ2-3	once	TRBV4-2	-	CASSQESLVDTQYF	TGTGCCAGCAGCCAAGAGAGCCTAGTTGATACGCAGTATTTT
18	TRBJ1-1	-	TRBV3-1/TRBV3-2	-	CASSHRPLRRGGNTEAFF	TGTGCCAGCAGCCACCGACCCCTGAGGAGGGGAGGTAACACTGAAGCTTTCTTT
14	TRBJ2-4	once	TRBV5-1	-	CASSLEIGGNIQYF	TGCGCCAGCAGCTTGGAGATAGGGGGTAACATTCAGTACTTC
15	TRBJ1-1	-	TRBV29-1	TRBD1	CSVDGSGQGVTEAFF	TGCAGCGTTGACGGGAGTGGACAGGGGGTTACTGAAGCTTTCTTT
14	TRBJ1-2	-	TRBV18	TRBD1	CASSHDRGGYGYTF	TGTGCCAGCTCACATGACAGGGGGGGCTATGGCTACACCTTC
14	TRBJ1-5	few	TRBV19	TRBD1	CASRIQGGNQPQHF	TGTGCCAGTAGGATTCAGGGGGGCAATCAGCCCCAGCATTTT
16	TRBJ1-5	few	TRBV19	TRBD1	CASSTTGGEGNQPQHF	TGTGCCAGTAGTACGACAGGGGGCGAAGGCAATCAGCCCCAGCATTTT
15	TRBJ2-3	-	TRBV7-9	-	CASSFGDGSTDTQYF	TGTGCCAGCAGCTTTGGGGACGGTAGCACAGATACGCAGTATTTT
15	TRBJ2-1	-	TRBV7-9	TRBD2	CASRPTSGGANEQFF	TGTGCCAGCAGACCGACTAGCGGGGGGGCAAATGAGCAGTTCTTC
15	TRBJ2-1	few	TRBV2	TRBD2	CASSGTSGRGNEQFF	TGTGCCAGCAGTGGGACTAGCGGGAGAGGGAATGAGCAGTTCTTC
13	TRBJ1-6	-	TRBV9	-	CASSAKEYSPLHF	TGTGCCAGCAGCGCTAAAGAATATTCACCCCTCCACTTT
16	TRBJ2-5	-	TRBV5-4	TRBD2	CASSLGGLAGRETQYF	TGTGCCAGCAGCTTGGGGGGGTTAGCGGGACGAGAGACCCAGTACTTC
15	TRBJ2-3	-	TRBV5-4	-	CASRRTGISSDTQYF	TGTGCCAGCAGGAGGACCGGGATCAGTTCAGATACGCAGTATTTT
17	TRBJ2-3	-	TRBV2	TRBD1	CASRGTGSRLTLDTQYF	TGTGCCAGCAGAGGGACAGGCTCTCGACTAACATTAGATACGCAGTATTTT
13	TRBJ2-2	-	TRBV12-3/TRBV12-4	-	CASSFSSTGELFF	TGTGCCAGCAGTTTCAGTTCGACCGGGGAGCTGTTTTTT
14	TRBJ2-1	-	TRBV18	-	CASSPGAPYNEQFF	TGTGCCAGCTCACCGGGGGCTCCTTACAATGAGCAGTTCTTC
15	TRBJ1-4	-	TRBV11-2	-	CASSDTGNFNEKLFF	TGTGCCAGCAGTGACACAGGGAACTTTAATGAAAAACTGTTTTTT
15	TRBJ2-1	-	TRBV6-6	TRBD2	CASSRGLGSYNEQFF	TGTGCCAGCAGTAGGGGACTAGGGAGCTACAATGAGCAGTTCTTC